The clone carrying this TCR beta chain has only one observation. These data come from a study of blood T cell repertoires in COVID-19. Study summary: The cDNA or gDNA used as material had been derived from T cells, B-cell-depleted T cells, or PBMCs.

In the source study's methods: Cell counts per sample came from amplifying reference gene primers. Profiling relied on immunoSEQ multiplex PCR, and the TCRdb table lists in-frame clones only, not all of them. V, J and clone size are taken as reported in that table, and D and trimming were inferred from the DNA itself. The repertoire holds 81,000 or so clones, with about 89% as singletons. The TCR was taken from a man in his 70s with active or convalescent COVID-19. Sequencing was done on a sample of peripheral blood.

CDR3 coding DNA: TGTGCCAGCAGTCGGGGACACCATAGCAATCAGCCCCAGCATTTT. Encoded protein: CASSRGHHSNQPQHF. This rearrangement joins TRBV5-6 to TRBJ1-5, with a tentative D call TRBD1 (6 bases). Between the trimmed V and J ends, which lost 5 bases and 0 bases, there was a span of 12 bases. Germline loops: CDR1 SGHDT, CDR2 YYEEEE. This CDR3 has 15 amino acids.